The rows below give T cell receptor beta chains drawn from one sample of a study of blood T cell repertoires in COVID-19. Clones were sequenced by immunoSEQ multiplex PCR, and TCRdb holds only the in-frame ones, with some missing. The sample includes some 56,000 clones, around nine tenths of them seen just once. The sample was peripheral blood. Receptors originate from a woman aged 55-75 years with COVID-19, enrolled during active disease. CDR3s include the opening cysteine and the closing phenylalanine or tryptophan. Fields, in order: D gene, J gene, clone size, V gene, CDR3 protein, CDR3 DNA. The D gene is left open where the match is weak. Some rows have no size entry. The others give once, few or many, or a class for an expanded clone.

>NA|TRBJ2-7|NA|TRBV7-8
CASSTKGSASYEQYF
TGTGCCAGCAGCACAAAAGGGAGTGCCTCCTACGAGCAGTACTTC
>TRBD1|TRBJ2-7|NA|TRBV5-1
CASSRGTGAYEQYF
TGCGCCAGCAGCCGTGGGACAGGAGCTTACGAGCAGTACTTC
>NA|TRBJ1-3|NA|TRBV19
CASATGSSGNTIYF
TGTGCCAGTGCTACAGGAAGCTCTGGAAACACCATATATTTT
>TRBD1|TRBJ2-2|NA|TRBV4-1
CASSHIDRVVLTGELFF
TGCGCCAGCAGCCATATCGACAGGGTTGTTCTCACCGGGGAGCTGTTTTTT
>TRBD1|TRBJ1-5|once|TRBV3-1/TRBV3-2
CASSQVSGGQPQHF
TGTGCCAGCAGCCAAGTTTCAGGGGGTCAGCCCCAGCATTTT
>NA|TRBJ1-4|NA|TRBV7-8
CASSLRPPHTQGRNEKLFF
TGTGCCAGCAGCTTACGTCCCCCCCACACACAGGGTAGAAATGAAAAACTGTTTTTT
>NA|TRBJ1-6|NA|TRBV19
CASSSQGLNNSPLHF
TGTGCCAGTAGTTCACAGGGTTTAAACAATTCACCCCTCCACTTT
>NA|TRBJ1-1|NA|TRBV5-1
CASSLGDTEAFF
TGCGCCAGCAGCTTGGGCGACACTGAAGCTTTCTTT
>TRBD1|TRBJ2-7|few|TRBV11-3
CASSPKPTGNYEQYF
TGTGCCAGCAGCCCGAAGCCGACAGGGAACTACGAGCAGTACTTC
>NA|TRBJ1-2|NA|TRBV6-1
CASSEAGQNYGYTF
TGTGCCAGCAGCGAAGCGGGACAAAACTATGGCTACACCTTC
>NA|TRBJ2-1|NA|TRBV3-1/TRBV3-2
CASRPGPPGDNEQFF
TGTGCCAGCAGGCCCGGGCCCCCGGGGGACAATGAGCAGTTCTTC
>TRBD2|TRBJ2-1|once|TRBV5-1
CASSSELAGGRNEQFF
TGCGCCAGCAGCAGCGAACTAGCGGGAGGGCGCAATGAGCAGTTCTTC
>NA|TRBJ1-6|once|TRBV2
CASSEKTGNSPLHF
TGTGCCAGCAGTGAAAAAACGGGAAATTCACCCCTCCACTTT
>TRBD1|TRBJ2-1|NA|TRBV11-2
CASSLRGQGPNEQFF
TGTGCCAGCAGCTTAAGGGGACAGGGTCCCAATGAGCAGTTCTTC
>NA|TRBJ1-3|NA|TRBV19
CASSRAAGNTIYF
TGTGCCAGTAGTAGGGCAGCCGGAAACACCATATATTTT
>TRBD2|TRBJ2-3|NA|TRBV19
CASSLLSGRAIYTQYF
TGTGCCAGTAGTCTACTCAGCGGGAGGGCCATATATACGCAGTATTTT
>TRBD1|TRBJ2-6|NA|TRBV3-1/TRBV3-2
CASSQEGQLGLLGANVLTF
TGTGCCAGCAGCCAAGAGGGACAGCTGGGTTTGCTTGGGGCCAACGTCCTGACTTTC
>TRBD1|TRBJ1-2|NA|TRBV28
CASSSPGQGNYGYTF
TGTGCCAGCAGTTCCCCGGGACAGGGTAACTATGGCTACACCTTC
>NA|TRBJ2-6|NA|TRBV28
CASSPNIAGANVLTF
TGTGCCAGCAGTCCGAATATAGCTGGGGCCAACGTCCTGACTTTC
>NA|TRBJ2-2|NA|TRBV2
CASSEGAAGITGELFF
TGTGCCAGCAGTGAAGGGGCGGCAGGGATAACCGGGGAGCTGTTTTTT
>TRBD2|TRBJ2-2|once|TRBV29-1
CSIVSGVDTGELFF
TGCAGCATAGTGAGCGGGGTTGACACCGGGGAGCTGTTTTTT
>NA|TRBJ1-1|NA|TRBV7-9
CASSLGGGTEAFF
TGTGCCAGCAGCTTAGGGGGGGGCACTGAAGCTTTCTTT
>TRBD1|TRBJ1-3|NA|TRBV19
CASSSTLHGQGHGNTIYF
TGTGCCAGTAGTAGTACCCTACACGGACAGGGGCACGGAAACACCATATATTTT
>TRBD2|TRBJ2-2|NA|TRBV9
CASSEEGLAARGATGELFF
TGTGCCAGCTCAGAGGAAGGACTAGCGGCCCGAGGCGCCACCGGGGAGCTGTTTTTT
>NA|TRBJ2-7|NA|TRBV12-3/TRBV12-4
CASSFAQGHEQYF
TGTGCCAGCAGTTTCGCCCAGGGCCACGAGCAGTACTTC
>TRBD2|TRBJ2-7|many|TRBV2
CASSERLAGLYEQYF
TGTGCCAGCAGTGAACGACTAGCGGGATTGTACGAGCAGTACTTC
>TRBD1|TRBJ1-5|NA|TRBV6-5
CACGTGHQPQHF
TGTGCCTGCGGGACAGGCCATCAGCCCCAGCATTTT
>TRBD2|TRBJ2-1|NA|TRBV6-1
CASSDTSGGSYNEQFF
TGTGCCAGCAGTGACACTAGCGGAGGCTCCTACAATGAGCAGTTCTTC
>NA|TRBJ1-1|NA|TRBV30
CAWSRGRYEAFF
TGTGCCTGGAGTCGGGGGAGGTATGAAGCTTTCTTT
>TRBD1|TRBJ2-7|NA|TRBV27
CASSPMDRGPYEQYF
TGTGCCAGCAGTCCAATGGACAGGGGACCCTACGAGCAGTACTTC
>TRBD1|TRBJ1-6|NA|TRBV5-8
CASSLLGTANSPLHF
TGTGCCAGCAGCTTGTTAGGGACAGCTAATTCACCCCTCCACTTT
>NA|TRBJ2-5|NA|TRBV29-1
CSVRRTIGGGRGETQYF
TGCAGCGTCCGGAGGACCATAGGGGGGGGCAGGGGAGAGACCCAGTACTTC
>NA|TRBJ2-5|NA|TRBV3-1/TRBV3-2
CASSQVVVGLPQETQYF
TGTGCCAGCAGCCAAGTTGTCGTAGGACTACCACAAGAGACCCAGTACTTC
>TRBD1|TRBJ2-5|NA|TRBV18
CASSQQGVPETQYF
TGTGCCAGCTCGCAACAGGGGGTTCCGGAGACCCAGTACTTC
>TRBD1|TRBJ2-2|NA|TRBV28
CASSPTGQRLGELFF
TGTGCCAGCAGTCCGACGGGACAGCGATTAGGGGAGCTGTTTTTT
>NA|TRBJ2-7|NA|TRBV14
CASSLGDSFYEQYF
TGTGCCAGCAGCCTCGGGGACTCCTTCTACGAGCAGTACTTC
>NA|TRBJ2-7|NA|TRBV3-1/TRBV3-2
CASSQDLTTYEQYF
TGTGCCAGCAGCCAAGACTTAACTACCTACGAGCAGTACTTC
>NA|TRBJ2-2|NA|TRBV11-2
CASSLSGEGWTGELFF
TGTGCCAGCAGCTTATCGGGAGAGGGGTGGACCGGGGAGCTGTTTTTT
>TRBD1|TRBJ1-2|NA|TRBV7-8
CASSLTQGADYGYTF
TGTGCCAGCAGCTTAACGCAGGGGGCTGACTATGGCTACACCTTC
>NA|TRBJ2-2|NA|TRBV6-5
CASTLQQGTGELFF
TGTGCCAGCACCCTTCAGCAGGGGACCGGGGAGCTGTTTTTT
>TRBD1|TRBJ1-2|NA|TRBV5-1
CASSLDGQAGYGYTF
TGCGCCAGCAGCTTGGATGGACAGGCTGGCTATGGCTACACCTTC
>NA|TRBJ1-2|NA|TRBV7-9
CASSPHHRATYGYTF
TGTGCCAGCAGCCCTCATCACAGGGCGACCTATGGCTACACCTTC
>NA|TRBJ2-3|NA|TRBV6-5
CASSSLERKLTDTQYF
TGTGCCAGCAGTTCTTTGGAGCGGAAACTCACAGATACGCAGTATTTT
>NA|TRBJ2-5|NA|TRBV19
CASSIRRGGQETQYF
TGTGCCAGTAGTATCAGAAGGGGGGGCCAAGAGACCCAGTACTTC
>TRBD1|TRBJ2-3|few|TRBV28
CASSSLDRGTDTQYF
TGTGCCAGCAGTTCCCTGGACAGGGGCACAGATACGCAGTATTTT
>TRBD1|TRBJ1-2|NA|TRBV4-1
CASSSGDRVLYGYTF
TGCGCCAGCAGCTCCGGGGACAGGGTTTTATATGGCTACACCTTC
>NA|TRBJ2-1|NA|TRBV19
CASSISSVSYNEQFF
TGTGCCAGTAGTATATCGAGCGTCTCCTACAATGAGCAGTTCTTC
>TRBD1|TRBJ1-1|NA|TRBV5-1
CASSLTPGGPYAFF
TGCGCCAGCAGCTTGACGCCAGGGGGTCCATACGCTTTCTTT
>NA|TRBJ1-5|NA|TRBV6-1
CASSAALLNQPQHF
TGTGCCAGCAGTGCAGCACTTCTTAATCAGCCCCAGCATTTT
>NA|TRBJ1-2|once|TRBV7-9
CASNEAGKGYGYTF
TGTGCCAGCAACGAGGCAGGGAAGGGCTATGGCTACACCTTC
>NA|TRBJ1-6|NA|TRBV4-2
CASSQGRGISSPLHF
TGTGCCAGCAGCCAAGGGAGAGGGATAAGCTCACCCCTCCACTTT
>TRBD1|TRBJ1-1|NA|TRBV6-6
CASSQRNRGIGTEAFF
TGTGCCAGCAGTCAAAGAAACAGGGGAATAGGGACTGAAGCTTTCTTT
>NA|TRBJ1-5|NA|TRBV6-1
CASSEASGWGGQPQHF
TGTGCCAGCAGTGAAGCTTCTGGGTGGGGGGGTCAGCCCCAGCATTTT
>NA|TRBJ1-1|NA|TRBV28
CASSFPDMKNTEAFF
TGTGCCAGCAGTTTCCCGGACATGAAGAACACTGAAGCTTTCTTT
>TRBD2|TRBJ2-1|NA|TRBV15
CATKKGLAGEYNEQFF
TGTGCCACCAAAAAAGGACTAGCGGGAGAGTACAATGAGCAGTTCTTC
>NA|TRBJ2-1|few|TRBV6-2/TRBV6-3
CASSRRAGGGIYNEQFF
TGTGCCAGCAGTCGCCGAGCGGGCGGCGGTATCTACAATGAGCAGTTCTTC
>NA|TRBJ1-2|NA|TRBV7-8
CASSPNTEGYTF
TGTGCCAGCAGCCCCAATACCGAGGGCTACACCTTC
>NA|TRBJ2-1|once|TRBV3-1/TRBV3-2
CASSHRNRQSYNEQFF
TGTGCCAGCAGCCACAGAAACAGGCAATCCTACAATGAGCAGTTCTTC